This T cell receptor (beta chain) was found in a study of cytomegalovirus exposure and HLA in healthy donors. This PCR relied on a set of 60 Vbeta primers and 13 Jbeta primers. The data were produced by immunoSEQ multiplex PCR, yet TCRdb's version contains in-frame clones alone and is incomplete. The sample contains approximately 95,000 clones, about four fifths of which appear only once. The sequence was obtained from a man between 18 and 35 years old in good health and CMV-seropositive. The sample taken for sequencing was PBMCs.

CDR3 nucleotide sequence: TGTGCCAGCAGTGATCCCAGCTCCTATAATTCACCCCTCCACTTT. Protein sequence: CASSDPSSYNSPLHF. This chain links TRBV2 with TRBJ1-6; D call uncertain. The germline CDR1 and CDR2 sequences are SNHLY and FYNNEI. Trimming cost V 3 bases and J 0 bases, with 6 bases left between them. This CDR3 has 15 amino acids.